A selection of T cell receptor beta chains follows, all from one sample in a study of T cell repertoires in cytomegalovirus infection. From the reads, TCRdb called clonotypes with MiXCR, one entry per CDR3 protein. The sample has approximately 490,000 distinct CDR3 sequences, around 11% seen once. The sequencing sample was made of PBMCs. The receptor set was obtained from a human donor in good health (CMV status not recorded). Some clones in this sample may be carry-over from other donors' samples. Each CDR3 is given with its conserved first and last residue. A D gene is named only where the DNA matches it firmly. Size tells how often a clone was seen (once, few, many) or the class of an expanded clone, and some rows leave it out.

abundance: NA
d_gene: NA
j_gene: TRBJ1-2
v_gene: TRBV7-9
CDR3nt: TGTGCCAGCAGCTACGGAAGGGGGAATGGCTACACCTTC
CDR3aa: CASSYGRGNGYTF

abundance: many
d_gene: TRBD1
j_gene: TRBJ2-2
v_gene: TRBV4-1
CDR3nt: TGCGCCAGCAGCCGGACAGGGGGGGCCGGGGAGCTGTTTTTT
CDR3aa: CASSRTGGAGELFF

abundance: few
d_gene: NA
j_gene: TRBJ2-7
v_gene: TRBV5-6
CDR3nt: TGTGCCAGCAGCTCCCGACAGGGAGGCCCCTACGAGCAGTACTTC
CDR3aa: CASSSRQGGPYEQYF

abundance: few
d_gene: NA
j_gene: TRBJ2-3
v_gene: TRBV23-1
CDR3nt: TGCGCCAGCAGAGGCGAATCTTCAGATACGCAGTATTTT
CDR3aa: CASRGESSDTQYF

abundance: many
d_gene: NA
j_gene: TRBJ2-1
v_gene: TRBV12-3/TRBV12-4
CDR3nt: TGTGCCAGCACTCCCCGCGGACTGGCTTACAATGAGCAGTTCTTC
CDR3aa: CASTPRGLAYNEQFF

abundance: many
d_gene: TRBD1
j_gene: TRBJ1-1
v_gene: TRBV2
CDR3nt: TGTGCCACGGACAGGGATTCCATGAACACTGAAGCTTTCTTT
CDR3aa: CATDRDSMNTEAFF

abundance: many
d_gene: NA
j_gene: TRBJ1-2
v_gene: TRBV12-3/TRBV12-4
CDR3nt: TGTGCCAGCAGTTTACGGGTCTCTGGCTACACCTTC
CDR3aa: CASSLRVSGYTF

abundance: few
d_gene: NA
j_gene: TRBJ2-7
v_gene: TRBV5-1
CDR3nt: TGCGCCAGCAGCTTGGCGGGGGACAGACCCCACGCTCTCCTTTCCTACGAGCAGTACTTC
CDR3aa: CASSLAGDRPHALLSYEQYF

abundance: many
d_gene: TRBD1
j_gene: TRBJ2-5
v_gene: TRBV7-8
CDR3nt: TGTGCCAGCAGCCCTCCGCCGGGACAGACACCTCGGGAGACCCAGTACTTC
CDR3aa: CASSPPPGQTPRETQYF

abundance: NA
d_gene: NA
j_gene: TRBJ1-6
v_gene: TRBV5-1
CDR3nt: TGCGCCAGCAGCTTGTCAAACGGCCGAGATAATTCACCCCTCCACTTT
CDR3aa: CASSLSNGRDNSPLHF

abundance: many
d_gene: NA
j_gene: TRBJ2-6
v_gene: TRBV7-6
CDR3nt: TGTGCCAGCAGCGGTGGAGGGACCAACGTCCTGACTTTC
CDR3aa: CASSGGGTNVLTF

abundance: many
d_gene: TRBD1
j_gene: TRBJ2-7
v_gene: TRBV12-3/TRBV12-4
CDR3nt: TGTGCCAGTAGTCTTCGACAGGGCTACGAGCAGTACTTC
CDR3aa: CASSLRQGYEQYF

abundance: many
d_gene: NA
j_gene: TRBJ2-2
v_gene: TRBV7-7
CDR3nt: TGTGCCAGCAGCCCAGACCCGGGGACCGGGGAGCTGTTTTTT
CDR3aa: CASSPDPGTGELFF

abundance: few
d_gene: NA
j_gene: TRBJ1-2
v_gene: TRBV12-5
CDR3nt: TGTGCTAGTGGTTTGGTACAAAGCTACACCTTC
CDR3aa: CASGLVQSYTF

abundance: many
d_gene: NA
j_gene: TRBJ2-5
v_gene: TRBV11-2
CDR3nt: TGTGCCAGCAGCGGCATTGGGACGAGCCAAGAGACCCAGTACTTC
CDR3aa: CASSGIGTSQETQYF

abundance: few
d_gene: TRBD2
j_gene: TRBJ2-7
v_gene: TRBV15
CDR3nt: TGTGCCACCAGCAAAGCGGGAGGGCCCATCTTGGGCTACGAGCAGTACTTC
CDR3aa: CATSKAGGPILGYEQYF

abundance: NA
d_gene: NA
j_gene: TRBJ1-1
v_gene: TRBV12-3/TRBV12-4
CDR3nt: TGTGCCAGCACCAAGGAGAGGCAGGTATCTGAAGCTTTCTTT
CDR3aa: CASTKERQVSEAFF

abundance: NA
d_gene: NA
j_gene: TRBJ2-2
v_gene: TRBV12-5
CDR3nt: TGTGCTAGTGGTCCTTGGGGGGAGACGAACACCGGGGAGCTGTTTTTT
CDR3aa: CASGPWGETNTGELFF

abundance: many
d_gene: TRBD2
j_gene: TRBJ2-1
v_gene: TRBV28
CDR3nt: TGTGCCAGCAGTGATAGCGGGAGAGAGGGCAATGAGCAGTTCTTC
CDR3aa: CASSDSGREGNEQFF

abundance: many
d_gene: NA
j_gene: TRBJ1-1
v_gene: TRBV7-3
CDR3nt: TGTGCCAGCAGACTCGATGGGCAGGTGAACACTGAAGCTTTCTTT
CDR3aa: CASRLDGQVNTEAFF

abundance: few
d_gene: TRBD2
j_gene: TRBJ2-5
v_gene: TRBV9
CDR3nt: TGTGCCAGCAGCGTAGAAGGCTTGCTAGCGGCCCAAGAGACCCAGTACTTC
CDR3aa: CASSVEGLLAAQETQYF

abundance: many
d_gene: NA
j_gene: TRBJ2-2
v_gene: TRBV7-6
CDR3nt: TGTGCCAGCAGCTTGGAGTCGCACGGGGAGCTGTTTTTT
CDR3aa: CASSLESHGELFF

abundance: NA
d_gene: NA
j_gene: TRBJ1-2
v_gene: TRBV5-6
CDR3nt: TGTGCCAGCGGCCGGACAGCTGGCTACACCTTC
CDR3aa: CASGRTAGYTF

abundance: many
d_gene: NA
j_gene: TRBJ2-7
v_gene: TRBV7-8
CDR3nt: TGTGCCAGCAGCTCGAGGAGATTTCCCGGGACATCTAATTACGAGCAGTACTTC
CDR3aa: CASSSRRFPGTSNYEQYF

abundance: few
d_gene: NA
j_gene: TRBJ1-6
v_gene: TRBV20-1
CDR3nt: TGCAGTGCTACCGACAGGCCTGATAATTCACCCCTCCACTTT
CDR3aa: CSATDRPDNSPLHF

abundance: many
d_gene: NA
j_gene: TRBJ1-4
v_gene: TRBV4-2
CDR3nt: TGTGCCAGCAGCCAAGATCAGAGGTTCCTTCGGGGAGAAAAACTGTTTTTT
CDR3aa: CASSQDQRFLRGEKLFF

abundance: NA
d_gene: NA
j_gene: TRBJ1-6
v_gene: TRBV20-1
CDR3nt: TGCAGTGCTAGCTTGACAGCACCAAATAATTCACCCCTCCACTTT
CDR3aa: CSASLTAPNNSPLHF

abundance: many
d_gene: NA
j_gene: TRBJ2-1
v_gene: TRBV7-8
CDR3nt: TGTGCCAGCAGCTTAGATAGGTCGGGGGAGCAGTTCTTC
CDR3aa: CASSLDRSGEQFF

abundance: many
d_gene: TRBD1
j_gene: TRBJ2-7
v_gene: TRBV11-2
CDR3nt: TGTGCCAGCAGCGTAGCAGACAGGGTAGGAGAGCAGTACTTC
CDR3aa: CASSVADRVGEQYF

abundance: few
d_gene: TRBD2
j_gene: TRBJ2-3
v_gene: TRBV30
CDR3nt: TGTGCCTGGAGTTGGGCGGGAGGGCCGCAAGATACGCAGTATTTT
CDR3aa: CAWSWAGGPQDTQYF

abundance: many
d_gene: TRBD2
j_gene: TRBJ2-3
v_gene: TRBV10-3
CDR3nt: TGTGCCGCCCTAGCGGGAGCGGGCACAGATACGCAGTATTTT
CDR3aa: CAALAGAGTDTQYF

abundance: NA
d_gene: NA
j_gene: TRBJ1-5
v_gene: TRBV5-6
CDR3nt: TGTGCCAGCAGCCGTTGGGGACCGGGATGGGGCAATCAGCCCCAGCATTTT
CDR3aa: CASSRWGPGWGNQPQHF

abundance: many
d_gene: NA
j_gene: TRBJ2-4
v_gene: TRBV7-9
CDR3nt: TGTGCCAGCAATCCTGTGGGGGGCCCCTACATTCAGTACTTC
CDR3aa: CASNPVGGPYIQYF

abundance: many
d_gene: NA
j_gene: TRBJ2-7
v_gene: TRBV7-9
CDR3nt: TGTGCCAGCAGCTTGGACTACCCCGCCACCTACGAGCAGTACTTC
CDR3aa: CASSLDYPATYEQYF

abundance: many
d_gene: TRBD1
j_gene: TRBJ1-2
v_gene: TRBV7-2
CDR3nt: TGTGCCAGCAGCTTAGAGGGGGCGGGGGGAGTTAACTATGGCTACACCTTC
CDR3aa: CASSLEGAGGVNYGYTF

abundance: many
d_gene: NA
j_gene: TRBJ1-5
v_gene: TRBV12-3/TRBV12-4
CDR3nt: TGTGCCAGCAGACCTGGGCACGGGGGTAATCAGCCCCAGCATTTT
CDR3aa: CASRPGHGGNQPQHF

abundance: NA
d_gene: TRBD1
j_gene: TRBJ2-5
v_gene: TRBV28
CDR3nt: TGTGCCAGCAGTCGTCGGGACAGGGAGACCCAGTACTTC
CDR3aa: CASSRRDRETQYF

abundance: few
d_gene: TRBD1
j_gene: TRBJ1-4
v_gene: TRBV5-6
CDR3nt: TGTGCCAGCAGCCAGACAGGGAGTGAAAAACTGTTTTTT
CDR3aa: CASSQTGSEKLFF

abundance: NA
d_gene: NA
j_gene: TRBJ1-1
v_gene: TRBV28
CDR3nt: TGTGCCAGCAGTTTCCCCTCCCGGCAGGGAAGGGCGACAACTGAAGCTTTCTTT
CDR3aa: CASSFPSRQGRATTEAFF

abundance: many
d_gene: NA
j_gene: TRBJ1-3
v_gene: TRBV11-2
CDR3nt: TGTGCCAGCAGCCTATCAGTGTCTGGAAACACCATATATTTT
CDR3aa: CASSLSVSGNTIYF

abundance: many
d_gene: NA
j_gene: TRBJ2-2
v_gene: TRBV28
CDR3nt: TGTGCCAGCAGTCCACGGATACGGGGCACCGGGGAGCTGTTTTTT
CDR3aa: CASSPRIRGTGELFF

abundance: many
d_gene: TRBD2
j_gene: TRBJ2-7
v_gene: TRBV7-9
CDR3nt: TGTGCCAGCGTCAGTCTAGCGGGGGCCGTATACGAGCAGTACTTC
CDR3aa: CASVSLAGAVYEQYF

abundance: many
d_gene: NA
j_gene: TRBJ2-1
v_gene: TRBV11-2
CDR3nt: TGTGCCAGCAGCTTAGATCGATTCGAACGATCTAGCTCCTACAATGAGCAGTTCTTC
CDR3aa: CASSLDRFERSSSYNEQFF

abundance: NA
d_gene: NA
j_gene: TRBJ1-2
v_gene: TRBV19
CDR3nt: TGTGCCAGTACGTCAGGGGCTATGGACTATGGCTACACCTTC
CDR3aa: CASTSGAMDYGYTF

abundance: many
d_gene: TRBD1
j_gene: TRBJ2-7
v_gene: TRBV6-1
CDR3nt: TGTGCCAGCTACGGACAGGGCGAGCAGTACTTC
CDR3aa: CASYGQGEQYF

abundance: NA
d_gene: TRBD1
j_gene: TRBJ1-1
v_gene: TRBV6-2/TRBV6-3
CDR3nt: TGTGCCAGCAGCCCTAGGACAGGGGGCGCAGCTTTCTTT
CDR3aa: CASSPRTGGAAFF

abundance: few
d_gene: NA
j_gene: TRBJ2-3
v_gene: TRBV29-1
CDR3nt: TGCAGCGTCAACCCACTCCGGGGCCGCACAGATACGCAGTATTTT
CDR3aa: CSVNPLRGRTDTQYF

abundance: many
d_gene: TRBD1
j_gene: TRBJ2-2
v_gene: TRBV6-2/TRBV6-3
CDR3nt: TGTGCCAGCAGTTCTGACAGGGAAACGGACACCGGGGAGCTGTTTTTT
CDR3aa: CASSSDRETDTGELFF

abundance: many
d_gene: TRBD1
j_gene: TRBJ1-3
v_gene: TRBV6-5
CDR3nt: TGTGCCAGCAGCCTCCGACAGGGACTGTCTGGAAACACCATATATTTT
CDR3aa: CASSLRQGLSGNTIYF

abundance: many
d_gene: NA
j_gene: TRBJ1-5
v_gene: TRBV6-2/TRBV6-3
CDR3nt: TGTGCCAGCACCCCCGGGGGGGCTAGCAATCAGCCCCAGCATTTT
CDR3aa: CASTPGGASNQPQHF

abundance: many
d_gene: NA
j_gene: TRBJ2-4
v_gene: TRBV6-6
CDR3nt: TGTGCCAGCAGTTGGGCGACAGGAGGTGGAAAAAACATTCAGTACTTC
CDR3aa: CASSWATGGGKNIQYF

abundance: NA
d_gene: NA
j_gene: TRBJ1-6
v_gene: TRBV9
CDR3nt: TGTGCCAGCAGCGGTGCAGGGGCGAATAATTCACCCCTCCACTTT
CDR3aa: CASSGAGANNSPLHF

abundance: few
d_gene: NA
j_gene: TRBJ1-3
v_gene: TRBV19
CDR3nt: TGTGCCAGTAGTAAACGGGACATAGTCTCTGGAAACACCATATATTTT
CDR3aa: CASSKRDIVSGNTIYF

abundance: NA
d_gene: NA
j_gene: TRBJ1-5
v_gene: TRBV19
CDR3nt: TGTGCCAGTAGAGAGAGGGGGTACAGCAATCAGCCCCAGCATTTT
CDR3aa: CASRERGYSNQPQHF

abundance: NA
d_gene: TRBD1
j_gene: TRBJ1-2
v_gene: TRBV27
CDR3nt: TGTGCCAGCAGTTCCCGACAGGGGAGAAGGGGCTATGGCTACACCTTC
CDR3aa: CASSSRQGRRGYGYTF

abundance: NA
d_gene: TRBD1
j_gene: TRBJ2-7
v_gene: TRBV5-5
CDR3nt: TGTGCCAGCAGCTTGGTGGGACAGGGGTACGAGCAGTACTTC
CDR3aa: CASSLVGQGYEQYF

abundance: many
d_gene: NA
j_gene: TRBJ2-7
v_gene: TRBV12-3/TRBV12-4
CDR3nt: TGTGCCAGCAGTTTAAGAGGGCCTGGGGAGCAGTACTTC
CDR3aa: CASSLRGPGEQYF

abundance: NA
d_gene: NA
j_gene: TRBJ2-7
v_gene: TRBV29-1
CDR3nt: TGCAGCGTAGCCGGGGACGGCTACGAGCAGTACTTC
CDR3aa: CSVAGDGYEQYF

abundance: many
d_gene: NA
j_gene: TRBJ1-6
v_gene: TRBV15
CDR3nt: TGTGCCACCAGCAGAGATTATCCGGGGTCCACTCTTTATAATTCACCCCTCCACTTT
CDR3aa: CATSRDYPGSTLYNSPLHF